This T cell receptor beta chain was recovered during a study of early T cells in non-severe SARS-CoV-2 infection. Study overall: Alpha and beta chains were unpaired, from unsorted whole-blood bulk RNA. Study conclusions and caveats: A preference for anti-spike CD8 responses marked VDJdb matching, which missed private and CD4 specificities.

Losses at the gene ends were 3 bases for V and 1 base for J; bases not matched to a gene: 2. Looked up from germline, CDR1 is SGHVS and CDR2 is FNYEAQ. CDR3 length: 14 amino acids. Unique molecular identifiers were affixed to single, distinct cDNA molecules. TCRdb called the 5' RACE reads again in MiXCR, with one record for every CDR3 protein. The sample has about 110,000 distinct CDR3 sequences; around an eighth are singletons. At least ten counts were recorded for this clonotype. Its antigen remains unidentified. The receptor was derived from an adult who was a healthcare worker with PCR-confirmed SARS-CoV-2 infection or an uninfected control (not recorded which). The source material was whole blood. The chain employs TRBV7-6 and TRBJ1-1; TRBD1 aligns across 7 bases. DNA for the CDR3: TGTGCCAGCAGCTTGGGGACAGCGAACACTGAAGCTTTCTTT. This sequence encodes CASSLGTANTEAFF.